The following is a T cell receptor (beta chain) sequence with its context. Its antigen remains unknown. 60 Vbeta and 13 Jbeta primers were used in PCR. Authors' methods: About 10 million shared chains were among approximately 80 million unique TCR beta chains counted in a later analysis. Repertoires were generated with immunoSEQ multiplex PCR, while TCRdb's copy carries only in-frame clones and drops some. V, J and clone size derive from that table, while D and trimming were established from the DNA sequence. The sample holds about 190,000 clones; around four fifths are singletons and the top ten take 2% to 3%. This sample is part of a study of cytomegalovirus exposure and HLA in healthy donors. Study information: Genotyping showed around 80% of over 350 donors falling in the Caucasian-associated ancestry cluster.

General study results and limits: About 87% or about 30% of the time was how often most TCR beta V segments were productive, according to an earlier analysis. An analysis that came later showed most CMV-associated TCR beta chains appearing HLA-restricted.

Sequences were obtained from PBMCs. The sequence came from a woman aged 45-65 years in good health and CMV-seropositive.

The CDR3 DNA is TGTGCCAGCAGTCCAGGAAAAGGGACAGGCTACAATGAGCAGTTCTTC. The encoded protein is CASSPGKGTGYNEQFF. The chain recombines TRBV27 with TRBJ2-1; the match to TRBD1 covers 8 bases. This CDR3 contains 16 residues. V trimming: 5 bases; J trimming: 3 bases; junction bases outside the gene matches: 9. CDR1 is MNHEY, CDR2 SMNVEV, per germline (reference sequence).